This TCR beta chain emerged from a study of Ad26.COV2.S vaccination and SARS-CoV-2 variants. Sample treatment: about 20 received Ad26.COV2.S at low or high dose, single or two shots; about five received placebo; per-sample allocation not given. The samples date from day 63 after the first vaccine or placebo injection. Clones were sequenced by immunoSEQ multiplex PCR, and TCRdb holds only the in-frame ones, with some missing. The data show under 400,000 clones, 80% to 90% seen once. Germline trimming cut 5 bases from V and 7 bases from J; bases unmatched to any gene: 8. Germline V lookup: CDR1 LNHDA, CDR2 SQIVND (reference sequence). The CDR3 has 13 residues.

The starting material was peripheral blood, obtained in a trial of Ad26.COV2.S vaccine versus placebo. The clonotype originates from a person aged 18-60 years who received the Ad26.COV2.S COVID-19 vaccine or a placebo. The chain has TRBV19 and TRBJ2-7, with 7 bases fitting TRBD1. Written as DNA, the CDR3 is TGTGCCAGTAGTCTCGACAGGGCCGGAGAGCAGTACTTC. Its translation is CASSLDRAGEQYF.